The 22 T cell receptor beta chains below all came from one sample that was sequenced in a study of T cell repertoires in cytomegalovirus infection. TCRdb independently ran MiXCR on the reads; one entry per CDR3 protein. The sample includes about 310,000 distinct CDR3 sequences, roughly 16% of them seen just once. Sequenced material: PBMCs. The origin of the receptors is a human donor in good health (CMV status not recorded). Some clones in this sample may be carry-over from other donors' samples.

A few counts support this clonotype. The J gene is TRBJ2-7, the V gene TRBV28; 7 bases map to TRBD1. This CDR3 has 18 residues. Germline CDR1 MDHEN, CDR2 SYDVKM. With 4 bases clipped from V and 1 base from J, the junction kept 16 bases outside the gene matches. The DNA for the CDR3 is TGTGCCAGCAGTTCCGACAGGGCAAGGGTCTTAGGGTCCTACGAGCAGTACTTC. Its protein is CASSSDRARVLGSYEQYF.

This clonotype came up many times. The rearrangement links TRBV19 to TRBJ1-5; TRBD1 aligns across 7 bases. The germline gives CDR1 LNHDA, CDR2 SQIVND (reference sequence). Losses at the gene ends were 8 bases for V and 1 base for J; bases not matched to a gene: 8. CDR3 length: 15 residues. CDR3 in amino acids: CASAPTGDSNQPQHF. The CDR3 DNA follows: TGTGCCAGTGCCCCCACAGGGGACAGCAATCAGCCCCAGCATTTT.

There are a few counts of this clonotype. The chain recombines TRBV7-9 with TRBJ1-6; 7 bases are shared with TRBD1. From germline, CDR1 is SEHNR and CDR2 FQNEAQ (reference sequence). CDR3 length: 15 amino acids. The ends lost 4 bases at V and 12 bases at J; junction bases unmatched: 12. CDR3 residues: CASSSATGLVGPLHF. The DNA of the CDR3 is TGTGCCAGCAGCTCGGCGACAGGGCTCGTAGGACCCCTCCACTTT.

This clonotype was detected a few times. The chain links TRBV15 to TRBJ2-1, with 12 bases matching TRBD1. The trim removed 5 bases at V and 8 bases at J, leaving 4 bases unmatched. Per germline, CDR1 LNHNV and CDR2 YYDKDF (reference sequence). This CDR3 contains 14 residues. The CDR3 loop is CATSRDRGRDEQFF. Written as DNA, the CDR3 is TGTGCCACCAGCCGGGACAGGGGGCGGGATGAGCAGTTCTTC.

This clonotype appeared a few times. This chain uses TRBV6-1 with TRBJ1-6; the D gene is possibly TRBD1 (5 bases). There are 15 residues in the CDR3. V was pared by 5 bases and J by 7 bases, with 15 bases between. Germline V gene data show CDR1 as MNHNS and CDR2 as SASEGT. CDR3 residues: CASSRTGTENSPLHF. The CDR3 coding sequence is TGTGCCAGCAGTCGAACCGGGACCGAGAATTCACCCCTCCACTTT.

This clonotype has ten or more counts. V is TRBV10-3 and J is TRBJ1-5, with a weak D call TRBD1 (5 bases). From germline, CDR1 is ENHRY and CDR2 SYGVKD. V dropped 6 bases and J dropped 0 bases, with 9 bases sitting between them. The CDR3 totals 14 residues. DNA for the CDR3: TGTGCCATCAGCCCACAGGATAGCAATCAGCCCCAGCATTTT. Translation gives CAISPQDSNQPQHF.

In its sample, this clonotype was seen a few times. The chain is built from TRBV7-9 and TRBJ2-2, with D unresolved. CDR1 is SEHNR and CDR2 is FQNEAQ in the germline V gene (reference sequence). V shed 5 bases and J shed 4 bases, with 17 bases lying between them. CDR3 length equals 16 residues. The CDR3 loop reads CASSQIRVIGTGELFF. The CDR3 DNA follows: TGTGCCAGCAGCCAAATCCGGGTAATAGGCACCGGGGAGCTGTTTTTT.

This clonotype was picked up many times. This sequence joins TRBV7-2 and TRBJ2-5, with 11 positions matching TRBD2. Germline V gene lookup returns CDR1 SGHTA and CDR2 FQGNSA. V shed 1 base, J shed 1 base, and the junction held 5 bases outside the gene matches. This CDR3 is 17 amino acids long. This CDR3 is CASSLVASGGSQETQYF. CDR3 nucleotides: TGTGCCAGCAGCTTAGTTGCTAGCGGGGGGTCCCAAGAGACCCAGTACTTC.

This clonotype was seen many times. The chain employs TRBV7-6 and TRBJ2-1, with TRBD2 matching over 7 bases. The CDR3 covers 16 residues. Germline assignment: CDR1 SGHVS and CDR2 FNYEAQ. After removal of 4 bases from V and 6 bases from J, the junction contained 12 bases not matched to a gene. The DNA for the CDR3 is TGTGCCAGCAGCTACACCCTGGGGGGGGGTATCAATGAGCAGTTCTTC. It codes for CASSYTLGGGINEQFF.

This clonotype was observed many times. The V and J genes are TRBV28 and TRBJ2-5; 7 bases line up with TRBD1. The V and J ends lost 2 bases and 4 bases, in that order; junction bases with no gene match: 10. The CDR3 runs to 16 residues. CDR1 and CDR2 (germline): MDHEN, SYDVKM. The CDR3: CASSLGRGGGGETQYF. CDR3 DNA: TGTGCCAGCAGTTTAGGACGAGGGGGCGGAGGAGAGACCCAGTACTTC.

V and J are TRBV15 and TRBJ2-5; D is ambiguous. Germline V gene lookup returns CDR1 LNHNV and CDR2 YYDKDF (reference sequence). This CDR3 spans 12 amino acids. Deletions cut 0 bases from V and 7 bases from J, with 6 bases between. The DNA of the CDR3 is TGTGCCACCAGCAGAGATGCCGGGACCCAGTACTTC. Translated: CATSRDAGTQYF.

The chain combines TRBV25-1 with TRBJ1-4; 7 bases fit TRBD1. The germline V gene has CDR1 MGHDK and CDR2 SYGVNS. With 4 bases clipped from V and 0 bases from J, the junction kept 11 bases outside the gene matches. CDR3 size: 18 residues. The CDR3 spells CASSVPGQSIATNEKLFF. CDR3 coding DNA: TGTGCCAGCAGTGTACCGGGACAGAGTATTGCAACTAATGAAAAACTGTTTTTT.

This clonotype was seen many times. The chain has TRBV28 and TRBJ1-5, with TRBD1 as a possible D gene (5 bases). The CDR3 has 16 residues. Germline values: CDR1 MDHEN, CDR2 SYDVKM. Between the trimmed V and J ends, which lost 6 bases and 3 bases, there was a span of 18 bases. The CDR3 sequence: CASRATGEAVNQPQHF. As DNA, the CDR3 is TGTGCCAGCAGAGCCACAGGTGAGGCAGTCAATCAGCCCCAGCATTTT.

This chain connects TRBV4-1 to TRBJ2-7; TRBD1 might be the D (6 bases). This CDR3 is built from 15 residues. Germline V gives CDR1 MGHRA, CDR2 YSYEKL. Deletions cut 1 base from V and 2 bases from J, with 12 bases between. The CDR3 region has the DNA TGCGCCAGCAGCCAAGGTTGGCAGGGGACCTACGAGCAGTACTTC. It encodes CASSQGWQGTYEQYF.

This clonotype was observed a handful of times. The chain employs TRBV7-6 and TRBJ2-7; D is uncertain. Trimming removed 1 base at V and 2 bases at J, with 9 bases between. The germline CDR1 and CDR2 sequences are SGHVS and FNYEAQ. The CDR3 is 14 amino acids. DNA of the CDR3: TGTGCCAGCAGCTTAGTAACGAAAACCTACGAGCAGTACTTC. Translated: CASSLVTKTYEQYF.

V is TRBV2 and J is TRBJ2-3; D is perhaps TRBD1 (6 bases). The CDR3 totals 15 residues. V lost 3 bases and J 3 bases, leaving 13 bases between the germline ends. Germline V gene sequence: CDR1 SNHLY, CDR2 FYNNEI. Here the CDR3 DNA reads TGTGCCAGCAGTGACCCAGGGGAGAGGACAGATACGCAGTATTTT. Translation: CASSDPGERTDTQYF.

V usage is TRBV12-3 or TRBV12-4 and J usage is TRBJ1-2; no reliable D call. The CDR3 contains 12 residues. V was trimmed by 3 bases and J by 8 bases, leaving 10 bases between them. DNA of the CDR3: TGTGCCAGCAGTTTGGAACGTAGGGGCTACACCTTC. Amino acid sequence: CASSLERRGYTF.

This clonotype was counted between two and nine times. The CDR3 sequence is CASSQSQTLAGVETQYF. The CDR3 DNA reads as TGCGCCAGCAGTCAATCGCAAACACTAGCGGGGGTAGAGACCCAGTACTTC. The chain employs TRBV23-1 and TRBJ2-5; 11 bases agree with TRBD2. TRBV23-1 is placed among ORFs of uncertain function. The CDR3 consists of 17 residues. V trimming: 0 bases; J trimming: 4 bases; junction bases outside the gene matches: 7.

Concerning this clonotype itself: Being one base from a much bigger clone, this may be a read error. The chain joins TRBV19 to TRBJ1-2; 8 bases line up with TRBD1. The CDR3 has 14 residues. CDR1 is LNHDA and CDR2 is SQIVND in the germline V gene (reference sequence). The CDR3 DNA follows: TGTGTCAGTAGGAGGCAGGGGGCGCAGTATGGCTACACCTTC. It is translated as CVSRRQGAQYGYTF.

A few counts support this clonotype. The V gene is TRBV14, the J gene TRBJ2-2; the D call may be TRBD1 or TRBD2 (5 bases each). V lost 8 bases to trimming and J lost 5 bases, with 15 bases between them. The germline CDR1 and CDR2 sequences are SGHDN and FVKESK. The CDR3 consists of 14 residues. The CDR3 spells CASSGRFETGELFF. Written as DNA, the CDR3 is TGTGCCAGCTCGGGACGATTTGAAACCGGGGAGCTGTTTTTT.

This rearrangement joins TRBV6-5 to TRBJ2-2; TRBD1 or TRBD2 may be the D gene (5 bases each). CDR1 and CDR2 from the germline V gene are MNHEY and SVGAGI. V was shortened by 5 bases and J by 4 bases, with 17 bases between the two germline ends. The CDR3 is made up of 16 amino acids. The DNA of the CDR3 is TGTGCCAGCAGTCCCCAGGCGAGGGGCGGCACCGGGGAGCTGTTTTTT. This translates into CASSPQARGGTGELFF.

The gene calls are TRBV20-1 and TRBJ2-2; no reliable D call. This CDR3 contains 16 residues. CDR1 is DFQATT, CDR2 SNEGSKA, per germline (reference sequence). V lost 5 bases, J lost 1 base, and 17 bases lay in between. CDR3 loop: CSAPFSAAQNTGELFF. The CDR3 nucleotides are TGCAGTGCTCCCTTCTCGGCAGCCCAGAACACCGGGGAGCTGTTTTTT.